This T cell receptor (beta chain) was found in a study of blood T cell repertoires in COVID-19. The wider study: The United States, Italy and Spain were the sources of the acute and convalescent COVID-19 samples.

Assay used: immunoSEQ multiplex PCR; TCRdb lists only in-frame clones, some missing. The sample shows around 160,000 clones, 80% to 85% of them seen only once. This CDR3 comprises 15 residues. The germline V gene has CDR1 LGHDT and CDR2 YNNKEL (reference sequence). The ends lost 1 base at V and 3 bases at J; junction bases unmatched: 3. The chain employs TRBV3-1 (or the pseudogene TRBV3-2) and TRBJ2-1; 7 bases agree with TRBD1. Sequenced material: peripheral blood. The TCR sequence derives from a human donor in a cohort sampled during active COVID-19. The CDR3 here is CASSQAGGNYNEQFF. The CDR3 DNA follows: TGTGCCAGCAGCCAAGCAGGGGGTAACTACAATGAGCAGTTCTTC.